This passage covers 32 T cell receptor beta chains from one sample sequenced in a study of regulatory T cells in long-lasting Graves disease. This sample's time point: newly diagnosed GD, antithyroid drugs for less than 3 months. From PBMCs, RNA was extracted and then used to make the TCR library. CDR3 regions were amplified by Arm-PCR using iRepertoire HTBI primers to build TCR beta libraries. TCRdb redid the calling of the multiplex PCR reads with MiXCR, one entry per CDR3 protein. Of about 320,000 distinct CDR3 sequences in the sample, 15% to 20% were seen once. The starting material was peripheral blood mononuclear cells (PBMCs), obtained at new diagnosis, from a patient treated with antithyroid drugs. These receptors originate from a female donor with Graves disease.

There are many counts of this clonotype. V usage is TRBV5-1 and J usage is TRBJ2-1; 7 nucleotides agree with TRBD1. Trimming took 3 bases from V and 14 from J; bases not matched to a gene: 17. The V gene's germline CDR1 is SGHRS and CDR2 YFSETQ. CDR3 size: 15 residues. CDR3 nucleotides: TGCGCCAGCAGCTACCCAAGAAAGGAACAGGGGACCAAGTTCTTC. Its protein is CASSYPRKEQGTKFF.

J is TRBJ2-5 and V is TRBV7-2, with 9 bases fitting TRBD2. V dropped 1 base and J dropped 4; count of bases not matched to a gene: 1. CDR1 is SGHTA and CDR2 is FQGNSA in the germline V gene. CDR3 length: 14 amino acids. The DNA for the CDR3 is TGTGCCAGCAGCTTAGAACTAGCGGGAGAGACCCAGTACTTC. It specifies CASSLELAGETQYF.

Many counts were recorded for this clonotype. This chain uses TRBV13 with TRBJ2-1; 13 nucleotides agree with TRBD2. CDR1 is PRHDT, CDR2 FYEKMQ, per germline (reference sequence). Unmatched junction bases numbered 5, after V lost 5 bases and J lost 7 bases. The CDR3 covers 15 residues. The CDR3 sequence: CASSTSGRAGNEQFF. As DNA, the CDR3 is TGTGCCAGCAGCACTAGCGGGAGGGCCGGGAATGAGCAGTTCTTC.

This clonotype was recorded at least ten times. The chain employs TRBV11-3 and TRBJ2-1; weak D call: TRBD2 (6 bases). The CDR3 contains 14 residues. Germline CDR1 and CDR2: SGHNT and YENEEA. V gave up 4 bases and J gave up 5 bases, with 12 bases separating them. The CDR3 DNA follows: TGTGCCAGCAGCTACCCGGGACTCAACAATGAGCAGTTCTTC. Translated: CASSYPGLNNEQFF.

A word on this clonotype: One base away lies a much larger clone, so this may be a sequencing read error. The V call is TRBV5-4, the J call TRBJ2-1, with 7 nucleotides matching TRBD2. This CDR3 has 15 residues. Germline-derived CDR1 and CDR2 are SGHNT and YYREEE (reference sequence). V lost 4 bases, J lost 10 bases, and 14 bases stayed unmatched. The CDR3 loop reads CASSLSGAATYEQFF. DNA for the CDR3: TGTGCCAGCAGCCTCAGCGGGGCCGCCACCTACGAGCAGTTCTTC.

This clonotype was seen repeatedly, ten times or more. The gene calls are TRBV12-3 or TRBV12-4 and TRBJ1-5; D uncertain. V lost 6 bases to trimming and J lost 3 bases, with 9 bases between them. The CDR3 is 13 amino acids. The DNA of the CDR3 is TGTGCCAGCAGCCCGAACCTCAATCAGCCCCAGCATTTT. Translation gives CASSPNLNQPQHF.

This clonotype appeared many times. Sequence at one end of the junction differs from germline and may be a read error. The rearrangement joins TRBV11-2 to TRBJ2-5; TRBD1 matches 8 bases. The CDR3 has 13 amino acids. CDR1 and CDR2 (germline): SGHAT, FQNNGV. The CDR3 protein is CASSLDRGPRTFF. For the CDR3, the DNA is TGTGCCAGCAGCCTCGACAGGGGCCCTAGGACCTTCTTC.

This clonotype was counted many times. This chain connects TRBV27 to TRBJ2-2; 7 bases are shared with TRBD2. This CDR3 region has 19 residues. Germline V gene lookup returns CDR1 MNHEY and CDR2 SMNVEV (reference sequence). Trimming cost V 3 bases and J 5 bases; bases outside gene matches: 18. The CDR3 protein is CASSLASWRELGLTGELFF. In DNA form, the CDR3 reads TGTGCCAGCAGTTTGGCCTCCTGGCGGGAGTTGGGTTTGACCGGGGAGCTGTTTTTT.

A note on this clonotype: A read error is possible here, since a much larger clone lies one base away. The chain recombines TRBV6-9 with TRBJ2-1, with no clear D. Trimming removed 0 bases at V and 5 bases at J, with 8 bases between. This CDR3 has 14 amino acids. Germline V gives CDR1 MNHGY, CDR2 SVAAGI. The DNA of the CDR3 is TGTGCCAGCAGTTATTCGATTAGAAACAATGAGCAGTTCTTC. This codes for CASSYSIRNNEQFF.

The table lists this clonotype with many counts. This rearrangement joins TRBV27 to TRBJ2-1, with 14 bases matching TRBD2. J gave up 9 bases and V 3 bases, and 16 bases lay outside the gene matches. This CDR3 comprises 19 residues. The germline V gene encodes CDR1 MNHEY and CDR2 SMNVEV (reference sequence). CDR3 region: CASSFVGNRLTSGRGEQFF. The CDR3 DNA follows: TGTGCCAGCAGTTTTGTGGGTAATCGCCTGACTAGCGGGAGGGGTGAGCAGTTCTTC.

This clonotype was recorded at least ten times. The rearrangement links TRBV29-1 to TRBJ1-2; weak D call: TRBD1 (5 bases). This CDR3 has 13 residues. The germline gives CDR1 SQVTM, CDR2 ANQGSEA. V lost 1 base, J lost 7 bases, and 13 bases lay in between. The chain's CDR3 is CSVEAPGSRGYTF. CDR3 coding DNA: TGCAGCGTTGAAGCCCCAGGGTCTCGTGGCTACACCTTC.

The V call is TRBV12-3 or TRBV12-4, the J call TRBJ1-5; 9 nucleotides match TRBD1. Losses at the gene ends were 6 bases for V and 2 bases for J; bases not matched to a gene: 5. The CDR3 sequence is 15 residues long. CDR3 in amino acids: CASRGQGSGNQPQHF. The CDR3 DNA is TGTGCCAGCAGGGGACAGGGTAGCGGCAATCAGCCCCAGCATTTT.

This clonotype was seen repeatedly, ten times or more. CDR3 loop: CASIGRSFFPNYGYTF. DNA for the CDR3: TGTGCCAGCATTGGACGGTCATTTTTTCCCAACTATGGCTACACCTTC. V gene TRBV2 combines with J gene TRBJ1-2; D is unresolved. CDR1 is SNHLY, CDR2 FYNNEI, per germline. The CDR3 has 16 residues. V was trimmed by 7 bases and J by 2 bases, leaving 20 bases between them.

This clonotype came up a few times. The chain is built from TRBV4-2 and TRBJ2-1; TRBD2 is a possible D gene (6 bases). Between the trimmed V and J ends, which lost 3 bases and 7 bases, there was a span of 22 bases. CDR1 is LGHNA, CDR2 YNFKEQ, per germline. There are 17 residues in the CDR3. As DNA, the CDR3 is TGTGCCAGCAGCCACCCCAGGGAGGCAGTTGCTAGAAATGAGCAGTTCTTC. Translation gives CASSHPREAVARNEQFF.

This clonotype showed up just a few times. CDR3 in amino acids: CSARVLGAGEGDTQYF. The CDR3 DNA sequence: TGCAGTGCTAGAGTATTAGGAGCGGGAGAGGGGGATACGCAGTATTTT. The rearrangement uses TRBV20-1 and TRBJ2-3, with 8 bases aligning to TRBD2. The ends lost 1 base at V and 6 bases at J; junction bases unmatched: 12. Per the germline V gene, CDR1 is DFQATT and CDR2 is SNEGSKA (reference sequence). The length of the CDR3 is 16 residues.

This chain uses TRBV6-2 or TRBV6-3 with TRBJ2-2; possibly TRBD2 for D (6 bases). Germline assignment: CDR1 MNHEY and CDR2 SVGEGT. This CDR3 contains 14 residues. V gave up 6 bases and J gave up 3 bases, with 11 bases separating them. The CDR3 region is CASRGSGYTGELFF. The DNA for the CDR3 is TGTGCCAGCAGAGGTAGCGGATACACCGGGGAGCTGTTTTTT.

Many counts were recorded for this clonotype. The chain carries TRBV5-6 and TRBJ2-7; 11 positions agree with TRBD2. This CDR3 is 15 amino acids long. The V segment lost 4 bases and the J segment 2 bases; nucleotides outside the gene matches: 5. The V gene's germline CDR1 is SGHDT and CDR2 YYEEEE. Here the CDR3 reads CASSPGTSGPYEQYF. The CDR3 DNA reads TGTGCCAGCAGCCCTGGGACTAGCGGTCCCTACGAGCAGTACTTC.

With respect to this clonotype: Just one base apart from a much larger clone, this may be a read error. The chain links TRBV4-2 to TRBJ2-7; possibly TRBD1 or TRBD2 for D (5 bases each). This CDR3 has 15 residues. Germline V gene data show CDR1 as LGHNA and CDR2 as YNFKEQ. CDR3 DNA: TGTGCCAGCGGCCAAGACGTCCGGGGACCCTCGGACGAGTACTTC. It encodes CASGQDVRGPSDEYF.

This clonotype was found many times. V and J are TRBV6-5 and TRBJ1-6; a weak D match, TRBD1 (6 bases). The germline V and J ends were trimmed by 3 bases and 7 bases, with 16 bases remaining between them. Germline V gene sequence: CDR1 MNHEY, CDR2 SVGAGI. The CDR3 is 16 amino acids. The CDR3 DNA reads TGTGCCAGCAGTTATGCGGCCAGGGGCTCGAATTCACCCCTCCACTTT. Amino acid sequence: CASSYAARGSNSPLHF.

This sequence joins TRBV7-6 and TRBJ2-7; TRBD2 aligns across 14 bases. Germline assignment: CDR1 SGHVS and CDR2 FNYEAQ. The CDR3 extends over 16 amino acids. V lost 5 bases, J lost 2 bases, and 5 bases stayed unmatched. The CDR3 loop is CASSPRTSGRTYEQYF. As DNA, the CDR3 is TGTGCCAGCAGCCCCCGGACTAGCGGGAGGACCTACGAGCAGTACTTC.

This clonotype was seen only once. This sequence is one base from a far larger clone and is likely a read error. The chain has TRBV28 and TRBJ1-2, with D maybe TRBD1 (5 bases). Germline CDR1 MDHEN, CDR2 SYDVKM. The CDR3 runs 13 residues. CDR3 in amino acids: CASGLPGGYGYTF. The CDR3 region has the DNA TGTGCCAGCGGTTTACCCGGGGGCTATGGCTACACCTTC.

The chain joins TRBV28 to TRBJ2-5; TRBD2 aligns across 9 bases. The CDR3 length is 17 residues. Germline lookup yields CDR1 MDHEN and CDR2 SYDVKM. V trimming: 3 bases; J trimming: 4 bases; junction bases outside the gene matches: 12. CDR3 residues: CASSLFPSGRGGETQYF. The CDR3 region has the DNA TGTGCCAGCAGTTTGTTCCCTAGCGGGCGGGGGGGAGAGACCCAGTACTTC.

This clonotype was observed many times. The CDR3 here is CASSLQGVGGRETQYF. Here the CDR3 DNA reads TGTGCCAGCAGTTTGCAAGGAGTAGGGGGCAGGGAGACCCAGTACTTC. The chain employs TRBV27 and TRBJ2-5; 7 nucleotides align to TRBD1. The CDR3 is 16 residues long. V lost 3 bases to trimming and J lost 5 bases; unmatched junction nucleotides: 12. The germline gives CDR1 MNHEY, CDR2 SMNVEV (reference sequence).

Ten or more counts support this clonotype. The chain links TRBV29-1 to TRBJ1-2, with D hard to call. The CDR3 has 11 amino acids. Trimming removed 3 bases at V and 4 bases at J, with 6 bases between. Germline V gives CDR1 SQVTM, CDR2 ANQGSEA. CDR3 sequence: CSVDSLYGYTF. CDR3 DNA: TGCAGCGTTGACAGCCTCTATGGCTACACCTTC.

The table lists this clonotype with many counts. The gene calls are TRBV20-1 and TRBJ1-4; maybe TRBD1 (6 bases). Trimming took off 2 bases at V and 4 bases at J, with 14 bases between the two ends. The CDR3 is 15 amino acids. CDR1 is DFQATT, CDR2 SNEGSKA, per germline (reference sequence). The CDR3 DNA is TGCAGTGCTAGAAGGGGGAACTCTTATAATGAAAAACTGTTTTTT. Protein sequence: CSARRGNSYNEKLFF.

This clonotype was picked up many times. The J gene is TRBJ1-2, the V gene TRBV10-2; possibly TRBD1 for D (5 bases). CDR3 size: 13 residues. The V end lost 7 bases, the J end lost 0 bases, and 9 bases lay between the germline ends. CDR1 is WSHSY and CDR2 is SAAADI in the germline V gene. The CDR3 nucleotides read TGCGCCAGCATGGGAGGGGCTAACTATGGCTACACCTTC. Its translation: CASMGGANYGYTF.

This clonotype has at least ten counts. Written as DNA, the CDR3 is TGTGCCAGCAGCCAAGACGGGCCAGGCCAAGAGACCCAGTACTTC. It yields the protein CASSQDGPGQETQYF. The chain joins TRBV3-1 to TRBJ2-1; D is unresolved. The end of the DNA is better explained by TRBJ2-5, so the J call may be wrong. This CDR3 has 15 residues. Germline V gene data show CDR1 as LGHDT and CDR2 as YNNKEL (reference sequence).

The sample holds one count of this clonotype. The CDR3 DNA follows: TGTGCCAGCAGTTTATCGTGGACAGGGAGTGGCTACACCTTC. It specifies CASSLSWTGSGYTF. The rearrangement joins TRBV27 to TRBJ1-2; 8 positions match TRBD1. After removal of 0 bases from V and 7 bases from J, the junction contained 4 bases not matched to a gene. This CDR3 spans 14 amino acids. Germline V CDR1 and CDR2: MNHEY, SMNVEV (reference sequence).

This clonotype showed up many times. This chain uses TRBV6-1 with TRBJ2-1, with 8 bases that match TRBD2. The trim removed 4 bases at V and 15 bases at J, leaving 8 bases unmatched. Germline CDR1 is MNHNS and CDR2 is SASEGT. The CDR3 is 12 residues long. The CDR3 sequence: CASSVIAGGPFF. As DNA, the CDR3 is TGTGCCAGCAGTGTCATCGCGGGGGGTCCGTTCTTC.

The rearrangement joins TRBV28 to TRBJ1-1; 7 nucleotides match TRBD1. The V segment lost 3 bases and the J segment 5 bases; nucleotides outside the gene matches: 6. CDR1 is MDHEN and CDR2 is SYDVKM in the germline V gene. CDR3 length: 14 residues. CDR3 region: CASSLGTAGTEAFF. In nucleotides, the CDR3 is TGTGCCAGCAGTTTGGGGACAGCCGGGACTGAAGCTTTCTTT.

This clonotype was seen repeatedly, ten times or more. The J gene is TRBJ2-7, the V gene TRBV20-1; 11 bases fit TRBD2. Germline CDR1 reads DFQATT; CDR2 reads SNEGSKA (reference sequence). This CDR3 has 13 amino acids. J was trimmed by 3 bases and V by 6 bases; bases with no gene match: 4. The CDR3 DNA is TGCAGTGCGTCGGGGACTAGCGGCTACGAGCAGTACTTC. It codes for CSASGTSGYEQYF.

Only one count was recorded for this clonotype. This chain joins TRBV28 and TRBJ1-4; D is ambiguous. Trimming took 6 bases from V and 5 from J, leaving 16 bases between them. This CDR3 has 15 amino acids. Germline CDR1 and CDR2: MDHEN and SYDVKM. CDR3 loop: CASRFMGGWNEKLFF. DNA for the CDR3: TGTGCCAGCAGATTTATGGGAGGATGGAATGAAAAACTGTTTTTT.